Described below is a single TCR beta chain sequence and its context. After re-calling the 5' RACE reads, TCRdb lists one entry per CDR3 protein, DNA absent. The table lists about 150,000 distinct CDR3 sequences. The CDR3 consists of 16 residues. CDR1 is MNHEY and CDR2 is SMNVEV in the germline V gene (reference sequence). The data derive from a study of T cells expressing NK-cell markers. Sequencing used blood T cells: a sorted CD56 or NKG2C T cell subset, CD4+ or CD8+ T cells, or bulk PBMC T cells (not recorded which). This TCR was sampled from a young man in good health. This chain uses TRBV27 with TRBJ2-3; the D call of TRBD2 rests on TCRdb alone, since no DNA is present to check it. The CDR3 here is CASTWTSGRATDTQYF.